The 4 T cell receptor beta chains in this list originate from one sample, sequenced in a study of blood T cell repertoires in COVID-19. Profiling relied on immunoSEQ multiplex PCR, and the TCRdb table lists in-frame clones only, not all of them. The table includes a few hundred thousand clones, roughly 88% detected once. Material: PBMCs or T cells enriched from blood (not recorded which). The source of these receptors is a man between 25 and 39 years old who had recovered from COVID-19.

The rearrangement uses TRBV9 and TRBJ2-5, with 11 bases lining up with TRBD2. Trimming at V came to 3 bases and at J to 4 bases, leaving 5 bases not matched to a gene. Looked up from germline, CDR1 is SGDLS and CDR2 is YYNGEE. The CDR3 has 15 residues. The CDR3 nucleotides are TGTGCCAGCAGCGGGCCTAGCGGGGGGCCAGAGACCCAGTACTTC. Amino acid sequence: CASSGPSGGPETQYF.

The chain joins TRBV9 to TRBJ2-1, with 9 bases identical to TRBD1. CDR1 SGDLS and CDR2 YYNGEE come from the germline V gene. There are 16 residues in the CDR3. Germline trimming cut 2 bases from V and 0 bases from J; bases unmatched to any gene: 3. CDR3 sequence: CASSVLQGASYNEQFF. In DNA form, the CDR3 reads TGTGCCAGCAGCGTTTTACAGGGGGCCTCCTACAATGAGCAGTTCTTC.

This sequence joins TRBV3-1 (or the pseudogene TRBV3-2) and TRBJ2-1, with 10 bases identical to TRBD2. The CDR3 loop spans 16 amino acids. Trimming at V came to 1 base and at J to 4 bases, leaving 4 bases not matched to a gene. The germline V gene has CDR1 LGHDT and CDR2 YNNKEL (reference sequence). The CDR3, as DNA: TGTGCCAGCAGCCAAGGAGGGGGACTAGCGTACAATGAGCAGTTCTTC. Protein: CASSQGGGLAYNEQFF.

V usage is TRBV29-1 and J usage is TRBJ1-1, with D uncertain. CDR3 length: 12 residues. V was trimmed by 4 bases and J by 3 bases, leaving 9 bases between them. Germline CDR1 SQVTM, CDR2 ANQGSEA. The CDR3 DNA follows: TGCAGCGTTGCTCGGCGGGACACTGAAGCTTTCTTT. Translating gives CSVARRDTEAFF.